This T cell receptor beta chain is drawn from a study of blood T cell repertoires in COVID-19 (dated by TCRdb to about 2020). About the full investigation: Samples covering the acute and convalescent phases of COVID-19 were provided by collaborators in the United States, Italy and Spain. Samples came from the ongoing ImmuneRACE study (first 160 participants) plus 1,254 subjects from 6 global collaborators. The prospective study material was composed of cDNA or gDNA derived from T cells, B-cell-depleted T cells, or PBMCs. Where HLA class I and class II types were available, the types were taken from metadata supplied by the sample provider, not from assay-based typing. Sample metadata almost always included a de-identified subject ID, COVID-19 status, age in years and sex. The repertoires were released in a freely available public database intended as a resource for research on the immune response to SARS-CoV-2. The dataset comprised deeply sampled blood TCRbeta repertoires from subjects exposed to, actively infected with, or recovered from COVID-19. What the research found in general, with its limitations: The quantity of clinical and demographic metadata differed by source and by participant and was supplied without curation.

As to this clone: Its antigen remains undetermined. No much larger clone is present one base from it, and per-base qualities are unavailable.

The CDR3 numbers 13 residues from cysteine through phenylalanine. This entry keeps only the CDR3 DNA: 39 bases, framed from base 1. Between the V and J ends, shortened by 3 bases and 3 bases respectively, the junction contains 6 bases. TCRbeta CDR3 regions were amplified from genomic DNA by means of the immunoSEQ Assay, a bias-controlled multiplex PCR. In the source study's methods: Nucleated cell counts per sample were estimated from amplification of reference gene primers within the assay. To quantify the absolute abundance of each unique TCRbeta CDR3 rearrangement, sequence reads were collapsed and filtered. For each sample, productive Simpson clonality was calculated as the square root of Simpson's diversity index over productive rearrangements. TCRdb limited this immuneACCESS table to in-frame rearrangements with V and J called. A share of clones is missing; checked studies link under half to unresolved V genes, and the rest is unexplained. V, J and clone size are those of that table, while D and trimming were read from the DNA. The sample table contains about 220,000 clones; only one count was recorded for roughly 81% of them. Under 3.5% of the sample lies in the top ten.

A second Seattle source provided samples from volunteer blood donors who had recovered from COVID-19. The collaborating institutions used their own protocols to collect whole blood in K2EDTA tubes. For TCRbeta analysis, collaborator samples were shipped as frozen whole blood, as isolated PBMCs, or as DNA extracted from either sample type. The sequencing sample was made of peripheral blood. The sequence derives from a man in his fifties who had recovered from COVID-19. This chain joins TRBV12-3 or TRBV12-4 to TRBJ1-5; too little of a D gene remains to name it. Here is the DNA: TGTGCCAGCAGTTTTCGTAACAATCAGCCCCAGCATTTT. It is translated as CASSFRNNQPQHF.